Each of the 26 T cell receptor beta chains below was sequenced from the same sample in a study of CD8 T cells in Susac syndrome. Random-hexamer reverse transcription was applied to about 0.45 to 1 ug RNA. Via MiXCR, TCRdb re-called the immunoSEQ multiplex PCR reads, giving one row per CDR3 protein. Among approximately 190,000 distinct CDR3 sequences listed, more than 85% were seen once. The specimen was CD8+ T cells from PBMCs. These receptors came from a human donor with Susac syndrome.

CDR3 residues: CASSQVTGTGTYEQYF. The CDR3 nucleotides are TGTGCCAGCAGCCAAGTCACCGGGACGGGAACCTACGAGCAGTACTTC. V and J are TRBV4-2 and TRBJ2-7; perhaps D is TRBD1 or TRBD2 (5 bases each). The CDR3 has 16 residues. The V end was cut by 1 base, the J end by 2 bases, with 15 bases between. Germline-derived CDR1 and CDR2 are LGHNA and YNFKEQ.

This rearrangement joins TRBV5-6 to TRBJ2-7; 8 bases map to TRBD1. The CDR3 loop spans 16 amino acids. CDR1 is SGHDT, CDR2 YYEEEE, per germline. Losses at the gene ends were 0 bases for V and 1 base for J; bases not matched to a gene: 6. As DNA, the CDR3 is TGTGCCAGCAGCTTGGCTACCGGGACAGGTTCCTACGAGCAGTACTTC. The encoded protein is CASSLATGTGSYEQYF.

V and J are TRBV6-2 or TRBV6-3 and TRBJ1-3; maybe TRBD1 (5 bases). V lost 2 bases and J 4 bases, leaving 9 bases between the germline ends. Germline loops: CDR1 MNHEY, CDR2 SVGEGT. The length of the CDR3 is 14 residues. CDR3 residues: CASSYHPGGNTIYF. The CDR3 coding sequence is TGTGCCAGCAGTTACCATCCAGGGGGAAACACCATATATTTT.

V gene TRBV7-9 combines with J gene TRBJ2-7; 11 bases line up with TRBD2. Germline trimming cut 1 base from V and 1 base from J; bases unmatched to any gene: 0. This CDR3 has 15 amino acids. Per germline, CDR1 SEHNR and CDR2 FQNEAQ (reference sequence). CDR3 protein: CASSLGLAGSYEQYF. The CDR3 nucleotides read TGTGCCAGCAGCTTAGGACTAGCGGGGTCCTACGAGCAGTACTTC.

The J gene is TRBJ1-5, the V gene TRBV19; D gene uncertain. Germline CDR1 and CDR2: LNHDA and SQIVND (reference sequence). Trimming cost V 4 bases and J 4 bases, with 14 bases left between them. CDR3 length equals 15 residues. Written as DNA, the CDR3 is TGTGCCAGTAGTAGGAGGCGCGAGAAAAATCAGCCCCAGCATTTT. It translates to CASSRRREKNQPQHF.

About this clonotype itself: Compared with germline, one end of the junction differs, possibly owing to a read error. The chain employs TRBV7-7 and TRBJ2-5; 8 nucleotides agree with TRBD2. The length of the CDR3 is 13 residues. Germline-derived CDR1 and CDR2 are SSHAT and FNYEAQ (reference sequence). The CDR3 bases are TGTGCTAGCAGCCTAGCGGGCGGGGGACCCCAGTACTTC. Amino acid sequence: CASSLAGGGPQYF.

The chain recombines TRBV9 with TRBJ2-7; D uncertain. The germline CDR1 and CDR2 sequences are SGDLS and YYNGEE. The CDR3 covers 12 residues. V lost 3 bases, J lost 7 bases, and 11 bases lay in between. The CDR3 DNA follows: TGTGCCAGCAGCGGGGGATTAGGGGAGCAGTACTTC. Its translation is CASSGGLGEQYF.

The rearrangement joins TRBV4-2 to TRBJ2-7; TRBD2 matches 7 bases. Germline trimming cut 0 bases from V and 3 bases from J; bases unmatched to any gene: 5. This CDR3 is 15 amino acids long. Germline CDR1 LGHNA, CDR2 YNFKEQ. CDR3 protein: CASSQDVSSGYEQYF. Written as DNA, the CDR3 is TGTGCCAGCAGCCAAGATGTGTCTAGCGGCTACGAGCAGTACTTC.

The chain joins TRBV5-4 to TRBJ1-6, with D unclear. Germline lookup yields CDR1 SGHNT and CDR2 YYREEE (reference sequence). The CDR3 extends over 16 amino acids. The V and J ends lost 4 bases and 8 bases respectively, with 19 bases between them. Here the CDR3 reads CASSVPPPAGDSPLHF. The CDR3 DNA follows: TGTGCCAGCAGCGTACCTCCCCCGGCAGGAGATTCACCCCTCCACTTT.

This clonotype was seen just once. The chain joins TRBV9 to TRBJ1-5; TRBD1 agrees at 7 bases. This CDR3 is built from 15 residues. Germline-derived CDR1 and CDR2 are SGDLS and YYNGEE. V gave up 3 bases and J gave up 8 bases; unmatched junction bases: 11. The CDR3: CASSGATGVGEPQHF. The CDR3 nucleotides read TGTGCCAGCAGCGGAGCTACAGGGGTTGGGGAGCCCCAGCATTTT. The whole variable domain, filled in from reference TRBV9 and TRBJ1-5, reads DSGVTQTPKHLITATGQRVTLRCSPRSGDLSVYWYQQSLDQGLQFLIQYYNGEERAKGNILERFSAQQFPDLHSELNLSSLELGDSALYFCASSGATGVGEPQHFGDGTRLSIL.

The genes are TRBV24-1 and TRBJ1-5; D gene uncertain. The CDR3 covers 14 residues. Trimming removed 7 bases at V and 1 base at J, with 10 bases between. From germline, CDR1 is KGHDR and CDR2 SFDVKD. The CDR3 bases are TGTGCCACCAGGGAGACGGCGAGCAATCAGCCCCAGCATTTT. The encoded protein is CATRETASNQPQHF.

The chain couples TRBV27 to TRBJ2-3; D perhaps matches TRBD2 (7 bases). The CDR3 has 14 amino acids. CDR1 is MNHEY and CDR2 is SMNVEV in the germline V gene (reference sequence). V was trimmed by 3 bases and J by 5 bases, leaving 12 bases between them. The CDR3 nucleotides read TGTGCCAGCAGTTTCCGGGGGGCTTTAGATACGCAGTATTTT. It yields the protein CASSFRGALDTQYF.

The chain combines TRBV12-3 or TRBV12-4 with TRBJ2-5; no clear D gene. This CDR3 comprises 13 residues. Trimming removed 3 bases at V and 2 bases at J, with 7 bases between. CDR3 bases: TGTGCCAGCAGTTTGTACACACAAGAGACCCAGTACTTC. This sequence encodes CASSLYTQETQYF.

CDR3 nucleotides: TGTGCCAGCAGCTTAACTAGCGGGGGGGTGCATGAGCAGTTCTTC. Its translation: CASSLTSGGVHEQFF. The gene calls are TRBV7-6 and TRBJ2-1; TRBD2 matches at 13 bases. Germline values: CDR1 SGHVS, CDR2 FNYEAQ. CDR3 size: 15 residues. Trimming removed 2 bases from V and 8 bases from J; junction bases left unmatched: 3.

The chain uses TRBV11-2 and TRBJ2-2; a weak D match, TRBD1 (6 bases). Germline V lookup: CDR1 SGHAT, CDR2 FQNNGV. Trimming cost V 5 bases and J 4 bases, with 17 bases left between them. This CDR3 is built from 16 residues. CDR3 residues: CASSPPGVGATGELFF. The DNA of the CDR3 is TGTGCCAGCAGCCCGCCCGGCGTGGGGGCCACCGGGGAGCTGTTTTTT.

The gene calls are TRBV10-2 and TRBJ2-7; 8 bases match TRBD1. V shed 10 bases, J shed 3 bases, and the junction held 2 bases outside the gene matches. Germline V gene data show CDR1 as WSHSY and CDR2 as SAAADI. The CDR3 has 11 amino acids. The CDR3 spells CATGQGYEQYF. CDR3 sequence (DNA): TGCGCCACCGGACAGGGCTACGAGCAGTACTTC.

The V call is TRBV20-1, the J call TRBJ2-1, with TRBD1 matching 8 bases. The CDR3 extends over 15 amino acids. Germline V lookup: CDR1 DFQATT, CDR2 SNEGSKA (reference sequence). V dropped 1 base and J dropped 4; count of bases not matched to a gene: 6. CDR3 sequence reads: CSARVGRGQYNEQFF. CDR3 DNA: TGCAGTGCTAGAGTCGGCAGGGGGCAATACAATGAGCAGTTCTTC.

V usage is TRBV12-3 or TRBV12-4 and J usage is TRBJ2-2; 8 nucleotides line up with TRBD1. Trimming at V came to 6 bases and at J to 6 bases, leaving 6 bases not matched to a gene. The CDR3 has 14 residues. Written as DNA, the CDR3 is TGTGCCAGCAGGCCGGGACAGGAGGCCGGGGAGCTGTTTTTT. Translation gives CASRPGQEAGELFF.

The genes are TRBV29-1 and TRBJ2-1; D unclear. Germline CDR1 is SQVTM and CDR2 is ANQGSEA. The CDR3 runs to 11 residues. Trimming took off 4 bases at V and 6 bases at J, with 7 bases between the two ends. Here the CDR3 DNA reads TGCAGCGTTGTTCTTGGCAATGAGCAGTTCTTC. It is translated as CSVVLGNEQFF.

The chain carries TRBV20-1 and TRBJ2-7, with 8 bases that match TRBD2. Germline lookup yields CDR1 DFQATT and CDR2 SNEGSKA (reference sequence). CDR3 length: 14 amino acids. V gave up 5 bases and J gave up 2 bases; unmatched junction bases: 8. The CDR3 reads CSAPAGSGTYEQYF. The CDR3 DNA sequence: TGCAGTGCTCCAGCGGGTAGCGGGACCTACGAGCAGTACTTC.

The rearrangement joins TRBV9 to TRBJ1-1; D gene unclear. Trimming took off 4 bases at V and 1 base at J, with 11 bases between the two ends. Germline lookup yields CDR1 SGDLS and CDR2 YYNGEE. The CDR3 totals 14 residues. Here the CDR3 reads CASSPHFANTEAFF. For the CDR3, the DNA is TGTGCCAGCAGCCCTCACTTTGCGAACACTGAAGCTTTCTTT.

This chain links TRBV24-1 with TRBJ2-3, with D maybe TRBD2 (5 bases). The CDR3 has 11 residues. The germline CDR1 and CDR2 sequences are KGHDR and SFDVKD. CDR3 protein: CATGNQDTQYF. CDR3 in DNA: TGTGCGACGGGGAATCAAGATACGCAGTATTTT.

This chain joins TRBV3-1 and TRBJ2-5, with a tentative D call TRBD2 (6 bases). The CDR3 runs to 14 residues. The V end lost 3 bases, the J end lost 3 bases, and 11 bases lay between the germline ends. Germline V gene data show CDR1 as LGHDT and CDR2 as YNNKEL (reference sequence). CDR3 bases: TGTGCCAGCAGCCACTTTGGGGGGAAAGAGACCCAGTACTTC. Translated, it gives CASSHFGGKETQYF.

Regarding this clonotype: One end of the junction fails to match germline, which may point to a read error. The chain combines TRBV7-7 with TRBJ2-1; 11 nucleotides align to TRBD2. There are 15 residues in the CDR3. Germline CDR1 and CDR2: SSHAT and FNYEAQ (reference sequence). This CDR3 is CASSLVAGGYNEQFF. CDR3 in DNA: TGTGCTAGCAGCTTAGTAGCGGGAGGGTACAATGAGCAGTTCTTC.

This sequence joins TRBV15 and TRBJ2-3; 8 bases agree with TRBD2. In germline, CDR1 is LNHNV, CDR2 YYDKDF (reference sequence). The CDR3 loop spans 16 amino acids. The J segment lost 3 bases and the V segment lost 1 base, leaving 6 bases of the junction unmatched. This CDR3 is CATSRAGRGGTDTQYF. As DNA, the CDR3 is TGTGCCACCAGCAGAGCAGGCCGGGGGGGGACAGATACGCAGTATTTT. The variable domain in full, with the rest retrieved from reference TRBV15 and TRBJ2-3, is DAMVIQNPRYQVTQFGKPVTLSCSQTLNHNVMYWYQQKSSQAPKLLFHYYDKDFNNEADTPDNFQSRRPNTSFCFLDIRSPGLGDTAMYLCATSRAGRGGTDTQYFGPGTRLTVL.

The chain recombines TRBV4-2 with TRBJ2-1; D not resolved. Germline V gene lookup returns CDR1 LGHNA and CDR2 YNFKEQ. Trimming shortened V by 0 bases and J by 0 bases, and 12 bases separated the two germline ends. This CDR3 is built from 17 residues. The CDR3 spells CASSQDRSLSSYNEQFF. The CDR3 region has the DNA TGTGCCAGCAGCCAAGATCGCAGCCTATCCTCCTACAATGAGCAGTTCTTC.